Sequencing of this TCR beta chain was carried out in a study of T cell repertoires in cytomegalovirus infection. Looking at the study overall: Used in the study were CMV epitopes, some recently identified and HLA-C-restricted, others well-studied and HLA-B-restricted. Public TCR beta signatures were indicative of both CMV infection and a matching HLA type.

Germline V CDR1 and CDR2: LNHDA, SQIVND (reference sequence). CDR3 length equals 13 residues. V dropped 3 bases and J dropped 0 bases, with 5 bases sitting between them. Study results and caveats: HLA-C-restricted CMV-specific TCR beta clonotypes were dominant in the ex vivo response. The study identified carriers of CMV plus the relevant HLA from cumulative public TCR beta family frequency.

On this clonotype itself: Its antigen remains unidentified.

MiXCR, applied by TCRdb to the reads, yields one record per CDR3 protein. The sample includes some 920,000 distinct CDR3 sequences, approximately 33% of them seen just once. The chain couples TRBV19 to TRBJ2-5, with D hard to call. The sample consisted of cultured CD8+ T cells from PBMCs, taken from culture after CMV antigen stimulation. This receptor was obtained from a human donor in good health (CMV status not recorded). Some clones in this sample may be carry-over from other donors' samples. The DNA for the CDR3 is TGTGCCAGTAGTATTGGTGACCAAGAGACCCAGTACTTC. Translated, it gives CASSIGDQETQYF.